What follows is one T cell receptor beta chain and its context. The antigen remains undetermined. The PCR ran on 60 Vbeta and 13 Jbeta primers. Some clones are missing from TCRdb's copy, which holds only in-frame ones; the method was immunoSEQ multiplex PCR. The profile shows roughly 68,000 clones, 50% to 80% of them singletons. The data were obtained in a study of cytomegalovirus exposure and HLA in healthy donors. Findings and limits, study-wide: Analysis performed later showed TCR beta chains linked to HLA being more clonally expanded than equally common others.

The TCR was taken from a man aged 35-49 years in good health and CMV-seropositive. The sample was PBMCs.

The CDR3 reads CASSLRGGGTEAFF. The CDR3 bases are TGTGCCAGCAGTTTAAGGGGGGGAGGCACTGAAGCTTTCTTT. The genes are TRBV27 and TRBJ1-1; D might be TRBD1 (6 bases). Per the germline V gene, CDR1 is MNHEY and CDR2 is SMNVEV (reference sequence). The germline V and J ends were trimmed by 2 bases and 4 bases, with 11 bases remaining between them. This CDR3 has 14 amino acids.